These 4 T cell receptor beta chains originate from one sample sequenced in a study of shared clonotypes between healthy human individuals. Naive-designated CD8 cells lacked CD45RO, were positively enriched for CCR7, and omitted terminally differentiated effector memory CD45RA+ cells. Generated by immunoSEQ multiplex PCR, the TCRdb table keeps only in-frame clones and is missing some. Of roughly 2.1 million clones in the sample, just over 90% were seen once. The sample consisted of naive CD8+ T cells from PBMCs. Source of these receptors: a man aged 18 to 35 in good health. Some clones in this sample may be carry-over from other donors' samples.

V gene TRBV7-6 combines with J gene TRBJ2-1, with 11 nucleotides matching TRBD2. The CDR3 length is 16 residues. Germline V CDR1 and CDR2: SGHVS, FNYEAQ. Trimming at V came to 5 bases and at J to 7 bases, leaving 10 bases not matched to a gene. This chain's CDR3 is CASSLGLAGPRNEQFF. The CDR3 DNA sequence: TGTGCCAGCAGCCTCGGACTAGCGGGTCCTAGGAATGAGCAGTTCTTC.

This clone was picked up one time. The chain recombines TRBV19 with TRBJ2-7; TRBD1 agrees at 7 bases. From germline, CDR1 is LNHDA and CDR2 SQIVND (reference sequence). V was clipped by 5 bases and J by 0 bases; unmatched bases: 7. The CDR3 sequence is 15 residues long. The DNA for the CDR3 is TGTGCCAGTAGTCACAGGGGCAGTGGCTCCTACGAGCAGTACTTC. Residues: CASSHRGSGSYEQYF. The entire variable domain, with the rest obtained from reference TRBV19 and TRBJ2-7, is as follows: DGGITQSPKYLFRKEGQNVTLSCEQNLNHDAMYWYRQDPGQGLRLIYYSQIVNDFQKGDIAEGYSVSREKKESFPLTVTSAQKNPTAFYLCASSHRGSGSYEQYFGPGTRLTVT.

The gene calls are TRBV7-2 and TRBJ2-7; 10 bases are a match to TRBD2. V dropped 5 bases and J dropped 3; count of bases not matched to a gene: 10. CDR1 is SGHTA, CDR2 FQGNSA, per germline. The CDR3 contains 16 residues. In nucleotides, the CDR3 is TGTGCCAGCAGCCCCCGGGCTAGCGGGAGAAACTACGAGCAGTACTTC. Translation: CASSPRASGRNYEQYF.

The chain couples TRBV19 to TRBJ1-4; D ambiguous. The CDR3 runs 17 residues. Looked up from germline, CDR1 is LNHDA and CDR2 is SQIVND (reference sequence). V gave up 6 bases and J gave up 2 bases, with 19 bases separating them. CDR3 sequence reads: CASSPIEVWDTNEKLFF. The CDR3 coding sequence is TGTGCCAGTAGCCCCATCGAGGTGTGGGATACTAATGAAAAACTGTTTTTT.